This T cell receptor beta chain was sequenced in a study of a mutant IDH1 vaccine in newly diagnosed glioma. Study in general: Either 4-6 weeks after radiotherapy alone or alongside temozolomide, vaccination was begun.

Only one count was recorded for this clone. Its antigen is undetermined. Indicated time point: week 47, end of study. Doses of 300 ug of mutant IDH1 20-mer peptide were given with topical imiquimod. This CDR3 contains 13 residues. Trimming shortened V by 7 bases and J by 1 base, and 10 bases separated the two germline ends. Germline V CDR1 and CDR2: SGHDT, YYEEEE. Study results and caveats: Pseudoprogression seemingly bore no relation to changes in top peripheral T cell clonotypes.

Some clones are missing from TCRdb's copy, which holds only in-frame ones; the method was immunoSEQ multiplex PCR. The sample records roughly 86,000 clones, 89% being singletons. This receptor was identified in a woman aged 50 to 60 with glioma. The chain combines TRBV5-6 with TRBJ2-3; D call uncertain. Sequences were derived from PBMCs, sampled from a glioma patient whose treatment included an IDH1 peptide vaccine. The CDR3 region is CASGSAGTDTQYF. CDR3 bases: TGTGCCAGCGGATCGGCAGGCACAGATACGCAGTATTTT.